The 19 T cell receptor beta chains presented below share a single source sample, sequenced in a study of technical replicates of blood from several donors. Some clones are missing from TCRdb's copy, which holds only in-frame ones; the method was immunoSEQ multiplex PCR. The top ten clones hold approximately 0.2% of a sample with about 70,000 clones, roughly 97% of them seen once. Sequencing input: T cells isolated from PBMCs. The receptors stem from a human donor in good health.

The chain links TRBV28 to TRBJ1-2, with D perhaps TRBD1 (5 bases). The CDR3 contains 12 residues. Trimming stripped 3 bases from V and 6 bases from J, with 8 bases between. Germline CDR1 reads MDHEN; CDR2 reads SYDVKM. This CDR3 is CASSFRVDGYTF. The CDR3 DNA sequence: TGTGCCAGCAGTTTCAGGGTGGATGGCTACACCTTC.

The chain joins TRBV9 to TRBJ2-2, with 9 bases identical to TRBD2. The CDR3 loop spans 19 amino acids. Germline V lookup: CDR1 SGDLS, CDR2 YYNGEE. V lost 0 bases to trimming and J lost 7 bases; unmatched junction nucleotides: 16. In nucleotides, the CDR3 is TGTGCCAGCAGCGTAGGAAATCGCGGCGGGGGGGCCGTGGGCGGGGAGCTGTTTTTT. This sequence encodes CASSVGNRGGGAVGGELFF.

This rearrangement joins TRBV6-5 to TRBJ2-3; maybe TRBD2 (6 bases). The CDR3 loop spans 14 amino acids. Germline V lookup: CDR1 MNHEY, CDR2 SVGAGI. V lost 3 bases, J lost 3 bases, and 10 bases lay in between. CDR3 sequence reads: CASSYKGRTDTQYF. CDR3 DNA: TGTGCCAGCAGTTATAAGGGGAGGACAGATACGCAGTATTTT.

The chain employs TRBV5-4 and TRBJ2-6; D ambiguous. The germline V and J ends were trimmed by 0 bases and 2 bases, with 12 bases remaining between them. The V gene's germline CDR1 is SGHNT and CDR2 YYREEE (reference sequence). The CDR3 runs 17 residues. CDR3 protein: CASSLEARGAGANVLTF. The CDR3 DNA reads TGTGCCAGCAGCTTGGAGGCCCGAGGAGCTGGGGCCAACGTCCTGACTTTC.

V gene TRBV7-9 combines with J gene TRBJ2-5; the D is unclear. V gave up 6 bases and J gave up 3 bases, with 11 bases separating them. Looked up from germline, CDR1 is SEHNR and CDR2 is FQNEAQ (reference sequence). The CDR3 is 13 amino acids. The DNA for the CDR3 is TGTGCCAGCAGGTCCGCGGCAGAAGAGACCCAGTACTTC. Translated, it gives CASRSAAEETQYF.

V gene TRBV7-9 combines with J gene TRBJ2-7; tentative D call: TRBD2 (5 bases). The CDR3 loop spans 15 amino acids. Germline values: CDR1 SEHNR, CDR2 FQNEAQ (reference sequence). Trimming pared 1 base from V and 1 base from J, leaving 11 bases between. The chain's CDR3 is CASSLGPGSSYEQYF. The CDR3 DNA is TGTGCCAGCAGCTTAGGCCCGGGATCGTCCTACGAGCAGTACTTC.

The chain uses TRBV7-9 and TRBJ2-5, with TRBD1 matching 8 bases. This CDR3 region has 13 residues. The V and J ends lost 5 bases and 5 bases, in that order; junction bases with no gene match: 4. Germline values: CDR1 SEHNR, CDR2 FQNEAQ (reference sequence). CDR3 in amino acids: CASSPGGRETQYF. Here the CDR3 DNA reads TGTGCCAGCAGCCCAGGGGGCCGGGAGACCCAGTACTTC.

The rearrangement links TRBV5-1 to TRBJ2-7; D is unresolved. V was pared by 1 base and J by 1 base, with 15 bases between. The CDR3 has 16 amino acids. CDR1 SGHRS and CDR2 YFSETQ come from the germline V gene. CDR3 region: CASSLSPTTASYEQYF. CDR3 sequence (DNA): TGCGCCAGCAGCTTGTCCCCCACCACAGCTTCCTACGAGCAGTACTTC.

For this clone: Possible read error: a much larger clone is one base away. The rearrangement links TRBV11-2 to TRBJ1-1, with 9 nucleotides matching TRBD1. CDR1 is SGHAT, CDR2 FQNNGV, per germline. The CDR3 length is 14 residues. The V segment lost 3 bases and the J segment 1 base; nucleotides outside the gene matches: 0. DNA for the CDR3: TGTGCCAGCAGCTTGGGACAGGGGAACACTGAAGCTTTCTTT. Protein sequence: CASSLGQGNTEAFF. Combining the CDR3 with reference TRBV11-2 and TRBJ1-1 gives the whole variable domain EAGVAQSPRYKIIEKRQSVAFWCNPISGHATLYWYQQILGQGPKLLIQFQNNGVVDDSQLPKDRFSAERLKGVDSTLKIQPAKLEDSAVYLCASSLGQGNTEAFFGQGTRLTVV.

The chain combines TRBV7-8 with TRBJ1-2, with no clear D. The germline CDR1 and CDR2 sequences are SGHVS and FQNEAQ. The CDR3 is 17 amino acids. V was cut by 2 bases and J by 2 bases, with 18 bases left in between. CDR3 nucleotide sequence: TGTGCCAGCAGCTTAAGGTCGGGAGCAGCCGACAACTATGGCTACACCTTC. Protein sequence: CASSLRSGAADNYGYTF.

The chain joins TRBV6-1 to TRBJ1-5; TRBD1 matches at 7 bases. Trimming cost V 8 bases and J 0 bases; bases outside gene matches: 4. The CDR3 loop spans 14 amino acids. The germline V gene has CDR1 MNHNS and CDR2 SASEGT. CDR3 sequence (DNA): TGTGCCAGCTTACAGGGGCCTAGCAATCAGCCCCAGCATTTT. It codes for CASLQGPSNQPQHF.

This chain links TRBV19 with TRBJ2-1; 8 positions match TRBD2. V lost 8 bases and J lost 6; bases outside the gene matches: 12. The germline CDR1 and CDR2 sequences are LNHDA and SQIVND (reference sequence). The CDR3 contains 15 residues. The CDR3 protein is CASRSGSGIVNEQFF. Written as DNA, the CDR3 is TGTGCCAGTCGTTCAGGTAGCGGGATCGTCAATGAGCAGTTCTTC.

The rearrangement uses TRBV5-6 and TRBJ2-7; 7 nucleotides agree with TRBD2. Germline trimming cut 1 base from V and 11 bases from J; bases unmatched to any gene: 12. Germline assignment: CDR1 SGHDT and CDR2 YYEEEE. The CDR3 is made up of 14 amino acids. The CDR3 sequence is CASSLTMGGDRKYF. Here the CDR3 DNA reads TGTGCCAGCAGCTTGACTATGGGGGGGGATAGGAAGTACTTC.

V is TRBV4-1 and J is TRBJ2-5; tentatively, D is TRBD2 (6 bases). This CDR3 has 13 amino acids. Germline assignment: CDR1 MGHRA and CDR2 YSYEKL. Trimming took 1 base from V and 4 from J, leaving 7 bases between them. CDR3 nucleotides: TGCGCCAGCAGCCAAGGACTAGTAGAGACCCAGTACTTC. Amino acid sequence: CASSQGLVETQYF.

The rearrangement joins TRBV7-6 to TRBJ2-5, with 7 positions matching TRBD1. Per the germline V gene, CDR1 is SGHVS and CDR2 is FNYEAQ. The CDR3 totals 14 residues. V shed 5 bases and J 2 bases; nucleotides not matched to a gene: 5. The chain's CDR3 is CASSPGTVQETQYF. The CDR3 nucleotides are TGTGCCAGCAGCCCCGGGACAGTTCAAGAGACCCAGTACTTC.

This chain uses TRBV5-1 with TRBJ2-7; a weak D match, TRBD2 (5 bases). The CDR3 runs to 16 residues. The V gene's germline CDR1 is SGHRS and CDR2 YFSETQ. Deletions cut 4 bases from V and 2 bases from J, with 19 bases between. Written as DNA, the CDR3 is TGCGCCAGCAGCCCTGAGGGAGAGGGTGAACCCTACGAGCAGTACTTC. Translating gives CASSPEGEGEPYEQYF.

V and J are TRBV4-1 and TRBJ1-2; 10 positions agree with TRBD1. V trimming: 0 bases; J trimming: 2 bases; junction bases outside the gene matches: 3. The CDR3 spans 16 residues. Per the germline V gene, CDR1 is MGHRA and CDR2 is YSYEKL. The CDR3 region is CASSQDGDRGNYGYTF. The CDR3 DNA follows: TGCGCCAGCAGCCAAGATGGGGACAGGGGCAACTATGGCTACACCTTC.

The chain recombines TRBV10-3 with TRBJ1-2; D is unclear. The CDR3 contains 15 residues. The germline V gene has CDR1 ENHRY and CDR2 SYGVKD. With 3 bases removed from V and 3 bases from J, the gap between germline ends came to 14 bases. CDR3 residues: CAISDSRGGYYGYTF. The CDR3 region has the DNA TGTGCCATCAGTGACTCCCGGGGAGGATACTATGGCTACACCTTC.

V is TRBV7-8 and J is TRBJ2-1, with a tentative D call TRBD2 (6 bases). V dropped 2 bases and J dropped 6 bases, with 14 bases sitting between them. CDR1 is SGHVS, CDR2 FQNEAQ, per germline. The length of the CDR3 is 15 residues. The CDR3 nucleotides are TGTGCCAGCAGCTTATTGACCGGGGGAGGCAATGAGCAGTTCTTC. Translated: CASSLLTGGGNEQFF.